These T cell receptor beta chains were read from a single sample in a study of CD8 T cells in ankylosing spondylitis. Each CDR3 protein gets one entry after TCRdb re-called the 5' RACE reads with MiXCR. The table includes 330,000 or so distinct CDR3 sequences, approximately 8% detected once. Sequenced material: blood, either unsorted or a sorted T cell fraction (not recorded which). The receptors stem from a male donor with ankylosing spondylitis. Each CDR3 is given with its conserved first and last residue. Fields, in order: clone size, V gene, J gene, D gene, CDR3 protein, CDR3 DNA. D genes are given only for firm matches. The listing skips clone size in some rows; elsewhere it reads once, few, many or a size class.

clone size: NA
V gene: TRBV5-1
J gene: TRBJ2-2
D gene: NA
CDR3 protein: CASSHNRGRVIGELFF
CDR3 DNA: TGCGCCAGCAGCCACAACCGGGGCAGGGTCATAGGGGAGCTGTTTTTT

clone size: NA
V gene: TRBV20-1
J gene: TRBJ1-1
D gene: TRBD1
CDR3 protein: CSARAPGGTEAFF
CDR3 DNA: TGCAGTGCTAGAGCTCCAGGGGGCACTGAAGCTTTCTTT

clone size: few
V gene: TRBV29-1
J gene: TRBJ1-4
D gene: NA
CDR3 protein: CSSHRAGSEKLFF
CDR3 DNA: TGCAGCAGCCACAGGGCCGGGAGTGAAAAACTGTTTTTT

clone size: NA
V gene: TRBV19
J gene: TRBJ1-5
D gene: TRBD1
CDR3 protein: CASSTTGELFNQPQHF
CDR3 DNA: TGTGCCAGTAGTACTACAGGGGAACTTTTCAATCAGCCCCAGCATTTT

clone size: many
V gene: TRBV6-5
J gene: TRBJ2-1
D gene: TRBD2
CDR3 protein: CASSYSGASGDSYNEQFF
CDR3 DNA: TGTGCCAGCAGTTACTCGGGGGCTAGCGGGGATTCCTACAATGAGCAGTTCTTC

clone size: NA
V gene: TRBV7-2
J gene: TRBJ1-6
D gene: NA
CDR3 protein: CASSLRQINNSPLHF
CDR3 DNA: TGTGCCAGCAGTCTCCGACAGATCAATAATTCACCCCTCCACTTT

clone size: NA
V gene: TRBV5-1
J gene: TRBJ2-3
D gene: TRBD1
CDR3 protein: CASSLEGQGSTDTQYF
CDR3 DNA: TGCGCCAGCAGCTTGGAGGGACAGGGGAGCACAGATACGCAGTATTTT

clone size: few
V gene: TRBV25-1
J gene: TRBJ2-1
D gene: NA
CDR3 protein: CASSELDGLEQFF
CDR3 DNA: TGTGCCAGCAGTGAATTGGACGGACTCGAGCAGTTCTTC

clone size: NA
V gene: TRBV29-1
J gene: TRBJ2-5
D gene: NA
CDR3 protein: CSVDRGTQYF
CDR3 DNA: TGCAGCGTTGACCGTGGGACCCAGTACTTC

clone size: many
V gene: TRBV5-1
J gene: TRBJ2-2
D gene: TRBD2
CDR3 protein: CASTREGDTGELFF
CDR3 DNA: TGCGCCAGCACCCGGGAGGGTGACACCGGGGAGCTGTTTTTT

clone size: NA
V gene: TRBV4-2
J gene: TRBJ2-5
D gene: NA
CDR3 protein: CASSQDEAGRVETQYF
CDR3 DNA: TGTGCCAGCAGCCAAGATGAGGCAGGGCGAGTGGAGACCCAGTACTTC

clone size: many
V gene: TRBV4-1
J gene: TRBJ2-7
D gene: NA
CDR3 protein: CASSHGWASSYEQYF
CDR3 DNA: TGCGCCAGCAGCCATGGCTGGGCCAGCTCCTACGAGCAGTACTTC

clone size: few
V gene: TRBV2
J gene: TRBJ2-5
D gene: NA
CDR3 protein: CASSSRGIGQGAQYF
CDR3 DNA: TGTGCCAGCAGTTCCCGGGGGATCGGCCAGGGGGCCCAGTACTTC

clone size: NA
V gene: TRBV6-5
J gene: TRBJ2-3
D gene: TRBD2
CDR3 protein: CASSSPGTSGPSTDTQYF
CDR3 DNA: TGTGCCAGCAGTTCTCCCGGGACTAGCGGGCCTAGCACAGATACGCAGTATTTT

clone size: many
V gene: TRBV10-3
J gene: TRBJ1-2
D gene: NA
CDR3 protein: CAISEDRYNYGYTF
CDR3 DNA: TGTGCCATCAGTGAGGACAGGTATAACTATGGCTACACCTTC

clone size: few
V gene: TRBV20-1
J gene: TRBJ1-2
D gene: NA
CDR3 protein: CSARGAYGYTF
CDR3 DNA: TGCAGTGCTAGAGGGGCCTATGGCTACACCTTC

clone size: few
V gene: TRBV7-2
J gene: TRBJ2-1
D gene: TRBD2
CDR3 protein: CASSLRGTSGSSHEQFF
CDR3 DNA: TGTGCCAGCAGCCTCCGAGGGACTAGCGGGAGTTCGCATGAGCAGTTCTTC

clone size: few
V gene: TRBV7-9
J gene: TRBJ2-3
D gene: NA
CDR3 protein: CASTPGVTDTQYF
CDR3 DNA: TGTGCCAGCACCCCCGGGGTCACAGATACGCAGTATTTT

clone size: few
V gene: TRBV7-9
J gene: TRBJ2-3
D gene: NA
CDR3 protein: CASSLSGLAYTDTQYF
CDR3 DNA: TGTGCCAGCAGCCTAAGCGGGCTAGCGTACACAGATACGCAGTATTTT

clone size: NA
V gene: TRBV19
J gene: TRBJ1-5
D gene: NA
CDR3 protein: CASSIWFEGSNQPQHF
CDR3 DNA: TGTGCCAGTAGTATATGGTTTGAGGGTAGCAATCAGCCCCAGCATTTT

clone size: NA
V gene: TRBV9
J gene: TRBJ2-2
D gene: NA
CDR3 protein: CASSSKSRTGELFF
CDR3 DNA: TGTGCCAGCAGTAGTAAAAGTCGGACCGGGGAGCTGTTTTTT

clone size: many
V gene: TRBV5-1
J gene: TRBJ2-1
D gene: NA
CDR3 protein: CASSYIFANEQFF
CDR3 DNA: TGCGCCAGCAGCTATATTTTTGCGAACGAGCAGTTCTTC

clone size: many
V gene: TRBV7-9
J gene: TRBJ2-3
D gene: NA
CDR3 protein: CASVLRVGDTQYF
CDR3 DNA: TGTGCCAGCGTACTCAGGGTAGGGGATACGCAGTATTTT

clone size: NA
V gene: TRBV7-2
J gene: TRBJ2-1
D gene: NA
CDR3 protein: CASRLWRGEQFF
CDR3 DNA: TGTGCCAGCAGACTCTGGAGAGGAGAGCAGTTCTTC

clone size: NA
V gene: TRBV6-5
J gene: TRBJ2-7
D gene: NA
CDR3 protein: CASSYSWSLQGEVDEQYF
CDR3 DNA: TGTGCCAGCAGTTACTCGTGGTCTTTACAGGGTGAGGTAGACGAGCAGTACTTC

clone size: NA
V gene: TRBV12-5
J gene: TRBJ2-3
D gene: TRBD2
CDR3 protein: CASGLKASGRGPRTDTQYF
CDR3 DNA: TGTGCTAGTGGTTTGAAGGCTAGCGGGAGGGGGCCCCGCACAGATACGCAGTATTTT

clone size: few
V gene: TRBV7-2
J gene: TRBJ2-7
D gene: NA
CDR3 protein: CASSRPGPIYEQYF
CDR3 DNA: TGTGCCAGCAGCCGACCCGGACCCATCTACGAGCAGTACTTC

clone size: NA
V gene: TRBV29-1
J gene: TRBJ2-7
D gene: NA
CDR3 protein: CSVEDLPLGEQYF
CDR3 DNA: TGCAGCGTTGAAGATCTCCCCCTTGGCGAGCAGTACTTC

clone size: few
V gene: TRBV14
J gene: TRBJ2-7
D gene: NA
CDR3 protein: CASSEHNYSYEQYF
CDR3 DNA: TGTGCCAGCAGCGAGCATAACTACTCCTACGAGCAGTACTTC

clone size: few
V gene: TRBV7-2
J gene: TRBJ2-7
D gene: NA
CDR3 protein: CASSLRLRAEEQYF
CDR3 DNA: TGTGCCAGCAGCTTACGCCTGCGGGCAGAGGAGCAGTACTTC

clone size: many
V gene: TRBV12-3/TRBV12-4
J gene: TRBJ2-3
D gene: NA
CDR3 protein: CASRVSGTDTQYF
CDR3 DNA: TGTGCCAGCAGAGTGAGCGGCACAGATACGCAGTATTTT

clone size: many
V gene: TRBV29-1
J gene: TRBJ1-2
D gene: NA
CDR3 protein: CSARDTDGYTF
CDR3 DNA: TGCAGCGCAAGGGATACCGATGGCTACACCTTC

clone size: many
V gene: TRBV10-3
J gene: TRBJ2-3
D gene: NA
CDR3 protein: CAISGDVSTDTQYF
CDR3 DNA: TGTGCCATCAGCGGGGACGTTAGCACAGATACGCAGTATTTT

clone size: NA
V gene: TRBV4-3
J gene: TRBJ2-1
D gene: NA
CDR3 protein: CASSLLERDGNEQFF
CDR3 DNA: TGCGCCAGCAGCCTCCTCGAACGGGATGGGAATGAGCAGTTCTTC

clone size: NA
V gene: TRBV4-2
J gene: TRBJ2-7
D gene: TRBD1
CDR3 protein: CASSQVSGQDSYEQYF
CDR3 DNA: TGTGCCAGCAGCCAAGTTTCAGGACAGGACTCCTACGAGCAGTACTTC

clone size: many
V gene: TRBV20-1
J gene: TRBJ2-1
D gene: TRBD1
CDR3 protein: CSASKGQGDREQFF
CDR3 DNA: TGCAGTGCTAGCAAGGGACAGGGTGATCGTGAGCAGTTCTTC

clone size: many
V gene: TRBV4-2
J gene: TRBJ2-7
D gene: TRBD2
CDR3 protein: CASSLTAAGGRYEQYF
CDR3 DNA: TGTGCCAGCAGCCTAACTGCAGCGGGAGGGAGGTACGAGCAGTACTTC